These T cell receptor beta chains were read from a single sample in a study of control samples from healthy donors and cancer patients. Measured with immunoSEQ multiplex PCR; TCRdb has only the in-frame clones, and not every one. The profile shows under 110,000 clones, 85% to 90% of them singletons. The specimen sequenced was blood. These receptors all come from a man aged 25-45 years in good health. CDR3s include the opening cysteine and the closing phenylalanine or tryptophan. A D gene is named only where the DNA matches it firmly. Where a row states a size, it is once, few, many or the class of an expanded clone; other rows omit it.

NA,TRBJ2-5,NA,TRBV5-4,CASSRDSRVGETQYF,TGTGCCAGCAGCCGGGACTCCAGGGTTGGGGAGACCCAGTACTTC
TRBD1,TRBJ1-2,NA,TRBV5-1,CASSLRDRDSYGYTF,TGCGCCAGCAGCTTGAGGGACAGGGACTCCTATGGCTACACCTTC
NA,TRBJ2-4,NA,TRBV7-9,CASSLLSLDIQYF,TGTGCCAGCAGCTTACTCTCCTTGGACATTCAGTACTTC
NA,TRBJ1-1,NA,TRBV19,CASSLHTEAFF,TGTGCCAGTAGTCTGCATACTGAAGCTTTCTTT
NA,TRBJ1-6,once,TRBV7-8,CASSSRQTDNSPLHF,TGTGCCAGCAGCTCCCGACAGACCGATAATTCACCCCTCCACTTT
NA,TRBJ2-6,NA,TRBV7-6,CASSLDTRAPTSDVLTF,TGTGCCAGCAGCTTAGATACCAGGGCTCCCACCTCTGATGTCCTGACTTTC
TRBD1,TRBJ1-4,NA,TRBV27,CASSPRQGVREKLFF,TGTGCCAGCAGTCCGCGACAGGGGGTTAGGGAAAAACTGTTTTTT
NA,TRBJ2-1,NA,TRBV20-1,CSAPSNNEQFF,TGCAGTGCCCCCAGCAACAATGAGCAGTTCTTC
NA,TRBJ1-5,NA,TRBV6-5,CASTISYNQPQHF,TGTGCCAGCACCATTAGTTACAATCAGCCCCAGCATTTT
NA,TRBJ2-3,few,TRBV5-4,CASSSGPAADTQYF,TGTGCCAGCAGCTCGGGACCGGCGGCAGATACGCAGTATTTT
TRBD1,TRBJ2-4,NA,TRBV9,CASSDGQGDIQYF,TGTGCCAGCAGCGACGGACAGGGGGACATTCAGTACTTC
NA,TRBJ2-2,few,TRBV18,CASFSTGELFF,TGTGCCAGCTTTTCCACCGGGGAGCTGTTTTTT
NA,TRBJ1-5,NA,TRBV30,CAWSMKGLYNQPQHF,TGTGCCTGGAGTATGAAGGGGTTGTACAATCAGCCCCAGCATTTT
TRBD2,TRBJ2-3,NA,TRBV24-1,CATSGSLAGGDTQYF,TGTGCCACCAGTGGGAGCCTAGCGGGAGGGGATACGCAGTATTTT
NA,TRBJ2-1,NA,TRBV10-1,CASSERASVEEQFF,TGCGCCAGCAGTGAGCGGGCCTCCGTGGAGGAGCAGTTCTTC
NA,TRBJ2-7,NA,TRBV24-1,CATATGLGRSEQYF,TGTGCCACCGCAACGGGCTTGGGACGATCCGAGCAGTACTTC
NA,TRBJ1-1,once,TRBV27,CASSLSAPGNTEAFF,TGTGCCAGCAGTTTATCGGCCCCAGGGAACACTGAAGCTTTCTTT
NA,TRBJ1-6,NA,TRBV6-4,CASSQQGYGNSPLHF,TGTGCCAGCAGTCAACAGGGTTACGGTAATTCACCCCTCCACTTT
TRBD2,TRBJ2-1,once,TRBV2,CASVPQRGIYNEQFF,TGTGCCAGCGTCCCTCAGCGGGGGATTTACAATGAGCAGTTCTTC
NA,TRBJ1-4,NA,TRBV9,CASSALRGEKLFF,TGTGCCAGCAGCGCACTAAGGGGCGAAAAACTGTTTTTT
NA,TRBJ1-5,NA,TRBV10-1,CPPQLNPSYSNQPQHF,TGCCCTCCCCAGTTAAACCCCAGTTATAGCAATCAGCCCCAGCATTTT
TRBD1,TRBJ2-7,NA,TRBV7-2,CASRTGGFEQYF,TGTGCCAGCAGGACAGGGGGCTTCGAGCAGTACTTC
TRBD2,TRBJ2-3,NA,TRBV5-6,CASSVRGVKDTQYF,TGTGCCAGCAGCGTTCGGGGGGTTAAAGATACGCAGTATTTT
NA,TRBJ1-1,NA,TRBV4-1,CASSQGGMGLGTEAFF,TGCGCCAGCAGCCAAGGGGGGATGGGGTTGGGGACTGAAGCTTTCTTT
NA,TRBJ1-2,NA,TRBV9,CASSTLGYTF,TGTGCCAGCAGCACCCTTGGCTACACCTTC
NA,TRBJ1-2,NA,TRBV7-5,CVRILGSGAKRYGYTF,TGTGTCAGAATACTTGGATCGGGGGCCAAACGGTATGGCTACACCTTC